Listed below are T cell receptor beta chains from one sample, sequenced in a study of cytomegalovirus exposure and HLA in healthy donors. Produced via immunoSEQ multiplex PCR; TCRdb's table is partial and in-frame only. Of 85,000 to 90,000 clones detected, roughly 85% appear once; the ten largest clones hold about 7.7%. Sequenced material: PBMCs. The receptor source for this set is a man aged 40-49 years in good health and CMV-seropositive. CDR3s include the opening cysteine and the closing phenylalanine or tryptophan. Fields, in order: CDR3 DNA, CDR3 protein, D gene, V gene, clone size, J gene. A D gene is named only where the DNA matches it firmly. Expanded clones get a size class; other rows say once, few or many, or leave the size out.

TGTGCCAGCAGAGGGCAGGGGCCGGGGGAGCAGTACTTC,CASRGQGPGEQYF,-,TRBV6-1,few,TRBJ2-7
TGTGCCAGCAGCTTGGCACAGGGGAATGAAAAACTGTTTTTT,CASSLAQGNEKLFF,TRBD1,TRBV5-4,-,TRBJ1-4
TGTGCCAGCAGCCCCCATGGGAGCTCTGGAAACACCATATATTTT,CASSPHGSSGNTIYF,-,TRBV7-3,-,TRBJ1-3
TGTGCCAGCAGGACGACAGGGGGGGAAAACATTCAGTACTTC,CASRTTGGENIQYF,TRBD1,TRBV5-6,-,TRBJ2-4
TGTGCCATCAGTGAGGCACCGGGACTAGCGGGGGGGTCCTACAATGAGCAGTTCTTC,CAISEAPGLAGGSYNEQFF,TRBD2,TRBV10-3,-,TRBJ2-1
TGTGCCACCAGCAGAGAAGACAGGGCCATTTACGAGCAGTACTTC,CATSREDRAIYEQYF,TRBD1,TRBV15,-,TRBJ2-7
TGTGCCACCTCAACAGGGGCCGGGAACACTGAAGCTTTCTTT,CATSTGAGNTEAFF,TRBD1,TRBV28,-,TRBJ1-1
TGTGCCAGCAGCGCCATAGGGACAGGCGAGATTAGCCTCACAGATACGCAGTATTTT,CASSAIGTGEISLTDTQYF,TRBD1,TRBV9,-,TRBJ2-3
TGTGCCAGCAGCCTCAGGGGGCATCAGTTCTTC,CASSLRGHQFF,TRBD1,TRBV14,-,TRBJ2-1
TGTGCCAGCAGCCAAGTGCGGTCCGGGGAGCTGTTTTTT,CASSQVRSGELFF,-,TRBV16,-,TRBJ2-2
TGTGCCAGCTCACCACAGGGGAACGGGCACTCTGGAAACACCATATATTTT,CASSPQGNGHSGNTIYF,-,TRBV18,few,TRBJ1-3
TGTGCCAGCAGTGAAGTCGCGGAGACCCAGTACTTC,CASSEVAETQYF,-,TRBV6-5,once,TRBJ2-5
TGTGCCAGCAGCTCCAAGACTAGCGGGAGACCCTACGAGCAGTACTTC,CASSSKTSGRPYEQYF,TRBD2,TRBV13,-,TRBJ2-7
TGTGCCAGCAGCTTGAGACTAGCGGGAGTCTACGGCACAGATACGCAGTATTTT,CASSLRLAGVYGTDTQYF,TRBD2,TRBV5-4,-,TRBJ2-3
TGTGCCAGCAGTCCCCGACAGGGACAAGAGACCCAGTACTTC,CASSPRQGQETQYF,TRBD1,TRBV27,-,TRBJ2-5
TGTGCCAGCAGCTCCTGGGGGGGCTGGCAGCGGGAGAGGACAGATACGCAGTATTTT,CASSSWGGWQRERTDTQYF,TRBD2,TRBV5-6,-,TRBJ2-3
TGTGCCAGCAGCGTGGGGCGGGAGGGGTTTCATGAGCAGTTCTTC,CASSVGREGFHEQFF,TRBD2,TRBV9,-,TRBJ2-1
TGCGCCAGCAACTCACCGAACACCGGGGAGCTGTTTTTT,CASNSPNTGELFF,-,TRBV5-1,-,TRBJ2-2
TGCGCCAGCAGTAGTTTGGAGACCCAGTACTTC,CASSSLETQYF,-,TRBV5-1,-,TRBJ2-5
TGTGCCAGCTCACCACGGGGGGGCGAGCAGTACTTC,CASSPRGGEQYF,TRBD2,TRBV18,-,TRBJ2-7
TGCGCCAGCAGCCAAGAGGAGACAGGGGGATGGCAGCCCCAGCATTTT,CASSQEETGGWQPQHF,TRBD1,TRBV4-1,-,TRBJ1-5
TGTGCCAGCAGTCGAGGTGTAGGGAGGGGAGAGACCCAGTACTTC,CASSRGVGRGETQYF,TRBD2,TRBV7-3,-,TRBJ2-5
TGTGCCAGCAGCTACGACTCCGACAGCCAAAATCAGCCCCAGCATTTT,CASSYDSDSQNQPQHF,-,TRBV4-2,-,TRBJ1-5
TGTGCCAGCAGCTTAGAGTTGCGGGCTGAAGGCGAGCAGTACTTC,CASSLELRAEGEQYF,-,TRBV7-2,-,TRBJ2-7
TGTGCCACCAAGGAGGGACAGAGTTCTAGCAGCAGCTACTACGAGCAGTACTTC,CATKEGQSSSSSYYEQYF,-,TRBV28,-,TRBJ2-7
TGTGCCAGCAGCCCAAGCGGCTTACGCACAGATACGCAGTATTTT,CASSPSGLRTDTQYF,-,TRBV7-3,-,TRBJ2-3
TGTGCCAGCTCCGGGGGAAGCACAGATACGCAGTATTTT,CASSGGSTDTQYF,-,TRBV18,-,TRBJ2-3
TGTGCCAGTAGTGGCAGTGGTGGCAATCAGCCCCAGCATTTT,CASSGSGGNQPQHF,-,TRBV19,-,TRBJ1-5
TGTGCCAGCAGCTTATTCCCCCGGACTAGCGGCCCCACAGATACGCAGTATTTT,CASSLFPRTSGPTDTQYF,TRBD2,TRBV7-3,once,TRBJ2-3
TGCGCCAGCAGCTTGGCCCGACAGGGGAACACTGAAGCTTTCTTT,CASSLARQGNTEAFF,TRBD1,TRBV5-1,-,TRBJ1-1
TGTGCCAGCGAAGACAGGGTTAAGGGGGACTATGGCTACACCTTC,CASEDRVKGDYGYTF,TRBD1,TRBV28,-,TRBJ1-2
TGCGCCAGCAGCTTGGATGCGGGTATCAACGAGCAGTACTTC,CASSLDAGINEQYF,-,TRBV5-1,-,TRBJ2-7
TGCGCCAGCAGTGGGGGACTAGCGGGAGGAAGCTCCTACGAGCAGTACTTC,CASSGGLAGGSSYEQYF,TRBD2,TRBV10-1,-,TRBJ2-7
TGCGCCAGCAGTCAATCGGGCCGGGGAAGCTCCTACAATGAGCAGTTCTTC,CASSQSGRGSSYNEQFF,-,TRBV23-1,-,TRBJ2-1
TGTGCCAGCAGTGAGGAGATGAACACTGAAGCTTTCTTT,CASSEEMNTEAFF,-,TRBV6-1,-,TRBJ1-1
TGTGCCAGCAGCCCGTCACCCCAGGGGTTAGGTCAGCCCCAGCATTTT,CASSPSPQGLGQPQHF,-,TRBV7-8,-,TRBJ1-5
TGTGCCAGCAGCTTAGATCCTGGGAGCTCCTACGAGCAGTACTTC,CASSLDPGSSYEQYF,-,TRBV11-3,-,TRBJ2-7
TGTGCCAGTAGAGCGACAGGGGGAGGCTACGAGCAGTACTTC,CASRATGGGYEQYF,TRBD1,TRBV19,few,TRBJ2-7
TGTGCCAGCAGCTCAGGGCCACTAGCGGGAGTTTACGAGCAGTACTTC,CASSSGPLAGVYEQYF,TRBD2,TRBV7-8,-,TRBJ2-7
TGTGCCAGCAGTGAAGTACTAGCGGGCACAGATACGCAGTATTTT,CASSEVLAGTDTQYF,TRBD2,TRBV2,-,TRBJ2-3
TGTGCCAGCCTACCCCTTACCACGGGGAGAGATACGCAGTATTTT,CASLPLTTGRDTQYF,-,TRBV27,-,TRBJ2-3
TGTGCCAGCAGCTTGGGGGGAGTCACAGATACGCAGTATTTT,CASSLGGVTDTQYF,-,TRBV5-6,-,TRBJ2-3
TGCGCCAGCAGAGGGCTAGCGGGGACCTCTGAGCAGTACTTC,CASRGLAGTSEQYF,TRBD2,TRBV10-2,-,TRBJ2-7
TGTGCCAGCAGTACCTCACAGGGTTCGTCTGAGCAGTTCTTC,CASSTSQGSSEQFF,-,TRBV27,-,TRBJ2-1
TGCGCCAGCAGCCTGGGGACCGGGACAGGGATCAGTGGCTACACCTTC,CASSLGTGTGISGYTF,TRBD1,TRBV5-1,-,TRBJ1-2
TGTGCCAGCAGCGGGGGAATGCGGCAGCCCCAGCATTTT,CASSGGMRQPQHF,-,TRBV6-5,-,TRBJ1-5
TGTGCCATCAGCCGGGACAGGAGCTACGAGCAGTACTTC,CAISRDRSYEQYF,TRBD1,TRBV10-3,medium-sized,TRBJ2-7
TGTGCCTCTTACCCAGGGGGAACCAACTATGGCTACACCTTC,CASYPGGTNYGYTF,TRBD1,TRBV30,-,TRBJ1-2
TGTGCCAGCAGTGTACCCCTGGCGGGAAGGTATGACTATGGCTACACCTTC,CASSVPLAGRYDYGYTF,-,TRBV6-1,-,TRBJ1-2
TGTGCCAGCAGTCCCTCCTTCGTCTCCTACGAGCAGTACTTC,CASSPSFVSYEQYF,-,TRBV6-5,-,TRBJ2-7
TGTGCCAGCAGCCAACCGGGACTAGCGGGAGGGTCGTTCTTC,CASSQPGLAGGSFF,TRBD2,TRBV28,-,TRBJ2-1
TGCGCCAGCAGCCGGCAGGGTGGAACTAATGAAAAACTGTTTTTT,CASSRQGGTNEKLFF,-,TRBV4-1,-,TRBJ1-4
TGTGCCAGCTCACCCCGGGGACAGGGGGCGTATAATTCACCCCTCCACTTT,CASSPRGQGAYNSPLHF,TRBD1,TRBV18,-,TRBJ1-6
TGTGCCAGCAGCTTGCGTCCAGATACGCAGTATTTT,CASSLRPDTQYF,-,TRBV11-2,-,TRBJ2-3
TGTGCCAGCAGTCCCAGACTAGCGGGGGATGTCTACAATGAGCAGTTCTTC,CASSPRLAGDVYNEQFF,TRBD2,TRBV28,-,TRBJ2-1